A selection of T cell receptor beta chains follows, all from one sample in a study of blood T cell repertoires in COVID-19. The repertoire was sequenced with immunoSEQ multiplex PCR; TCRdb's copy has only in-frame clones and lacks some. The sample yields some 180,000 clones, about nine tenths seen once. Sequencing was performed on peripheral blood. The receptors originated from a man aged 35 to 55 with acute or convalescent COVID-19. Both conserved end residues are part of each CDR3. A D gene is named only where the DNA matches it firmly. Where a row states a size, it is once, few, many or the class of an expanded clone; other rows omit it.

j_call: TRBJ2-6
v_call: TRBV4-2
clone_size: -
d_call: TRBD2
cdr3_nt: TGTGCCACCGGGGGGAGGGCTGGGGCCAACGTCCTGACTTTC
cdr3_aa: CATGGRAGANVLTF

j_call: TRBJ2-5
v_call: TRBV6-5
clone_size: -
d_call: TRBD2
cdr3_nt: TGTGCCAGCATGGAGCGGGGGGCCAAAGAGACCCAGTACTTC
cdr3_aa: CASMERGAKETQYF

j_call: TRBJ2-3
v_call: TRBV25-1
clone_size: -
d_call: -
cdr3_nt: TGTGCCAGCAGTGAATATCCTCCAGATACGCAGTATTTT
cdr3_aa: CASSEYPPDTQYF

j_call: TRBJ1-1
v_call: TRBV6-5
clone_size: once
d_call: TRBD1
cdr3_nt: TGTGCCAGCAGTTACCCTGACAGGGAGGTTTTCTTT
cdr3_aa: CASSYPDREVFF

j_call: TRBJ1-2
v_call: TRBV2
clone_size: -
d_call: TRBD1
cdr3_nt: TGTGCCAGCAGCACACAGGGGAACTATGGATATGGCTACACCTTC
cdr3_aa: CASSTQGNYGYGYTF

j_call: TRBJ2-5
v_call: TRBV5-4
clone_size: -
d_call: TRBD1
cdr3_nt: TGTGCCAGCAGCCAGGGGGACAGTCAAGAGACCCAGTACTTC
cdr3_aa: CASSQGDSQETQYF

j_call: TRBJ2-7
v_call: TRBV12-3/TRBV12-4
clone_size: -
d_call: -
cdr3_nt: TGTGCCAGCAGTTTAACGGTCTACGAGCAGTACTTC
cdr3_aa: CASSLTVYEQYF

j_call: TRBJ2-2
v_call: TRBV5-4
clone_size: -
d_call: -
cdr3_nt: TGTGCCAGCAGCTTGGATCCGGGGACCGGGGAGCTGTTTTTT
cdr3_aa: CASSLDPGTGELFF

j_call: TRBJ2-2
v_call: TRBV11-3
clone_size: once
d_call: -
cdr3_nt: TGTGCCAGCAGCTTACAGGGGAGGGCCGGGGAGCTGTTTTTT
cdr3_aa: CASSLQGRAGELFF

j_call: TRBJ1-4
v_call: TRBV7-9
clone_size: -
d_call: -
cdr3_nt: TGTGCCAGCAGCTTGGAGGGGAATGAAAAACTGTTTTTT
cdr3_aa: CASSLEGNEKLFF

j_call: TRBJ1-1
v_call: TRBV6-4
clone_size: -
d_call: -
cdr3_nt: TGTGCCAGCAGCCGGGAGGGTGGCATCACTGAAGCTTTCTTT
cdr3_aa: CASSREGGITEAFF

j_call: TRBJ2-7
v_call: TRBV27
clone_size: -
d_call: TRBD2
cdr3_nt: TGTGCCAGCACCCTTCAACCGGGACTAGCGTACGAGCAGTACTTC
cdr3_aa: CASTLQPGLAYEQYF

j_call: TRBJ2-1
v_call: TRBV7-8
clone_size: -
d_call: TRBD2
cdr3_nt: TGTGCCAGCAGCTTAGGGGCTAGCGGGGGGGCCGGAAATGAGCAGTTCTTC
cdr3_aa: CASSLGASGGAGNEQFF

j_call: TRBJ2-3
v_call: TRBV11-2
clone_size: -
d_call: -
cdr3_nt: TGTGCCAGCAGCCTCGCGCTGGGCACAGATACGCAGTATTTT
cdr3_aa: CASSLALGTDTQYF

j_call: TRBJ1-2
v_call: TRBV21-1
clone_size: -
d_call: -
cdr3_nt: TGTGCCAGCAGTACAAATACGGACACAAAACGGAAGAGTGGCTACACCTTC
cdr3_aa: CASSTNTDTKRKSGYTF

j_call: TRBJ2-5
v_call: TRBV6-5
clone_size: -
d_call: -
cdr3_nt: TGTGCCAGCAGGTCTATGGGCACCCAGTACTTC
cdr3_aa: CASRSMGTQYF

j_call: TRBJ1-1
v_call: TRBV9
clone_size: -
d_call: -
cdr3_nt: TGTGCCAGCAGCGTAGACGGGGGGAACACTGAAGCTTTCTTT
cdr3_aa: CASSVDGGNTEAFF

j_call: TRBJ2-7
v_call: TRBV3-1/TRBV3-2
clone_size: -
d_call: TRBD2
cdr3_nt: TGTGCCAGCAGCCAAGCCCCTAGCGGCTCCTACGAGCAGTACTTC
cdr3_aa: CASSQAPSGSYEQYF

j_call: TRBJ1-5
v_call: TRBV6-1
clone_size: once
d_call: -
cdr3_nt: TGTGCCAGCAGTGAAGCCCGGGAAGATCAGCCCCAGCATTTT
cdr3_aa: CASSEAREDQPQHF

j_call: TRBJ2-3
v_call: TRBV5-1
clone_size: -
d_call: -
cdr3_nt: TGCGCCAGCAGCTTGGCTTGGCAGCGGACAGATACGCAGTATTTT
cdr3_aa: CASSLAWQRTDTQYF

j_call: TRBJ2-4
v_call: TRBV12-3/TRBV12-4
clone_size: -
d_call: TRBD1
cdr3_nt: TGTGCCAGCAGCGCCGGACAGGACGACATTCAGTACTTC
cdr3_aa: CASSAGQDDIQYF

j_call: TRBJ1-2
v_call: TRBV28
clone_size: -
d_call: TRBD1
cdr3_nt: TGTGCCAGCAGCGGTCCGGGACAGGGAACCTATGGCTACACCTTC
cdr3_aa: CASSGPGQGTYGYTF

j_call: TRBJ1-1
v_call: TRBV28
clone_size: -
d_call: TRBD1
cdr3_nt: TGTGCCAGCAGTTTACTACAGGGGGATGGCACTGAAGCTTTCTTT
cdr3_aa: CASSLLQGDGTEAFF

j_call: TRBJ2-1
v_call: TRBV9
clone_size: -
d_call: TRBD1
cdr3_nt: TGTGCCAGCAGCCCGGGACAGGGGAAGAATGAGCAGTTCTTC
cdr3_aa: CASSPGQGKNEQFF

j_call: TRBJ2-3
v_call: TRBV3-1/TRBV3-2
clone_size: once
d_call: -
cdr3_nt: TGTGCCAGCAGCCCGACCGGACTCGACTACACAGATACGCAGTATTTT
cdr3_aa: CASSPTGLDYTDTQYF

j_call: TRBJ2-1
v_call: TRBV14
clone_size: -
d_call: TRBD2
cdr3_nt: TGTGCCAGCAGCCAAGGACTCGGGACTAGCGGGGGCCATGGGAATGAGCAGTTCTTC
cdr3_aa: CASSQGLGTSGGHGNEQFF

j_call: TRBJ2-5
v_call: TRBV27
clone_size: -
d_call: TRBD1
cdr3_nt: TGTGCCAGCAGTTTAGCCCCACAGGGGGCTGGGGAGACCCAGTACTTC
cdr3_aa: CASSLAPQGAGETQYF

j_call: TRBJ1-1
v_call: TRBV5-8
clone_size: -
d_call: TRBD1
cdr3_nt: TGTGCCAGCAGCTTGGCATGGAAGGACAGGGGAATATCCGAAGCTTTCTTT
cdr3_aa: CASSLAWKDRGISEAFF

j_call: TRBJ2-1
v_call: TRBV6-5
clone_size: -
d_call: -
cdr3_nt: TGTGCCAGCATTTTGCGGGGCAATGAGCAGTTCTTC
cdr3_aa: CASILRGNEQFF

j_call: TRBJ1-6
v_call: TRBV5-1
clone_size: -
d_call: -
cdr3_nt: TGCGCCAGCAGCGGTACAGGGAATAATTCACCCCTCCACTTT
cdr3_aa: CASSGTGNNSPLHF

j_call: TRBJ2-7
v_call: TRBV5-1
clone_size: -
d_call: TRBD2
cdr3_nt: TGCGCCAGCAGCTTGGGAGCGGGGGGGACCTACGAGCAGTACTTC
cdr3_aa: CASSLGAGGTYEQYF

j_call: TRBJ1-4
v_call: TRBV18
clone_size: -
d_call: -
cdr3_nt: TGTGCCAGCTCACGCGGGCTAAATGAAAAACTGTTTTTT
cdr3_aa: CASSRGLNEKLFF

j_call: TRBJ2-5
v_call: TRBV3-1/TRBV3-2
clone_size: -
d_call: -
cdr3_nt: TGTGCCAGCAGCCAAGAGAGAGTAGGACATAAAGAGACCCAGTACTTC
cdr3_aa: CASSQERVGHKETQYF

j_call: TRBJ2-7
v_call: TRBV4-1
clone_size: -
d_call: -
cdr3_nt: TGCGCCAGCAGCCAAGCCGTGCCAGCCTACGAGCAGTACTTC
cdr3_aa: CASSQAVPAYEQYF

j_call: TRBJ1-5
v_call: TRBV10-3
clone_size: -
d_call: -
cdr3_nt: TGTGCCATCAGGCAGTATAGCAATCAGCCCCAGCATTTT
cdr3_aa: CAIRQYSNQPQHF

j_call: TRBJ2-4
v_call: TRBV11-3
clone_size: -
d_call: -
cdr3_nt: TGTGCCAGCAGCTTAGGCAGGGGTGCCAAAAACATTCAGTACTTC
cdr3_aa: CASSLGRGAKNIQYF

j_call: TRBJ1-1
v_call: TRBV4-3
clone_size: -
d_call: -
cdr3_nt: TGCGCCAGCAGCCCCAGCGTGCGGTGGAACACTGAAGCTTTCTTT
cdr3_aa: CASSPSVRWNTEAFF

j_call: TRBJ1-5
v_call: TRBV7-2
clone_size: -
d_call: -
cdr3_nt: TGTGCCAGCAGCCCCCGTTCAGGGGGCAATCAGCCCCAGCATTTT
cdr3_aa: CASSPRSGGNQPQHF

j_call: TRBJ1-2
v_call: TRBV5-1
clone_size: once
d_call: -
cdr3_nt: TGCGCCAGCAGCGAGAGCCCCCGGGGTACGATTTCCTATGGCTACACCTTC
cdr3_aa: CASSESPRGTISYGYTF

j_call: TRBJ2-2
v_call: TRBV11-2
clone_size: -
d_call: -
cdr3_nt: TGTGCCAGCAGCTTAGGTATCGGGGAGCTGTTTTTT
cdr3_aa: CASSLGIGELFF

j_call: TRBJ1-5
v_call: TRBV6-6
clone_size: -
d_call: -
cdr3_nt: TGTGCCAGCTTTGACAGCTCCGACAATCAGCCCCAGCATTTT
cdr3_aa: CASFDSSDNQPQHF

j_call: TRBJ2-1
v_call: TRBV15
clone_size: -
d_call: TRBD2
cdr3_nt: TGTGCCACCAGCCGGCGGGGGGGCAGGAATGAGCAGTTCTTC
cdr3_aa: CATSRRGGRNEQFF

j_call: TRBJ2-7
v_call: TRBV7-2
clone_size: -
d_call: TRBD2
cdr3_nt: TGTGCCAGCACCCTACGGGCTAGCGGGGGGCCCAACCACGAGCAGTACTTC
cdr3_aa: CASTLRASGGPNHEQYF